This T cell receptor beta chain was retrieved from a study of control samples from healthy donors and cancer patients. The method was immunoSEQ multiplex PCR; TCRdb's version includes in-frame clones alone and lacks a portion of them. The repertoire holds about 410,000 clones, with more than 80% as singletons. The germline V gene has CDR1 MDHEN and CDR2 SYDVKM. CDR3 size: 13 residues. Germline trimming cut 7 bases from V and 6 bases from J; bases unmatched to any gene: 3. The material sequenced was PBMCs. The TCR sequence derives from a man between 40 and 49 years old with head and neck cancer. The rearrangement links TRBV28 to TRBJ2-2; 9 nucleotides line up with TRBD1. The CDR3 coding sequence is TGTGCCAGCATGGGACAGGGCTCCGGGGAGCTGTTTTTT. This gives the protein CASMGQGSGELFF. Based on the CDR3 plus reference TRBV28 and TRBJ2-2, the full variable domain is DVKVTQSSRYLVKRTGEKVFLECVQDMDHENMFWYRQDPGLGLRLIYFSYDVKMKEKGDIPEGYSVSREKKERFSLILESASTNQTSMYLCASMGQGSGELFFGEGSRLTVL.